The T cell receptor beta chain described here comes from a study of human T cells and chemical hapten exposure. Study-wide background: TCR yields per sample varied, mainly owing to small pooled library volume differences.

This clonotype was seen more than once but under ten times. Its antigen is unidentified. Time point indicated: patch test 2, 6 weeks after DPC sensitization. Noted treatment: therapeutic diphenylcyclopropenone sensitization with weekly scalp DPC. The CDR3 covers 14 residues. Germline V gives CDR1 SGHTS, CDR2 YDEGEE. V was shortened by 6 bases and J by 2 bases, with 14 bases between the two germline ends. Study conclusions and caveats: A positive correlation with patch test score was shown by PT1 expanded TCR counts.

In the library, unique molecular identifiers were attached to individual cDNA molecules. MiXCR, applied by TCRdb to the RACE reads, yields one record per CDR3 protein. The profile shows 110,000 to 150,000 distinct CDR3 sequences, about 10% of them singletons. The sample consisted of whole blood, taken in connection with sensitization to the hapten diphenylcyclopropenone (DPC). The TCR was taken from a woman in her forties or fifties with alopecia areata. Some clones in this sample may be carry-over from other donors' samples. The chain has TRBV5-8 and TRBJ2-5, with D unresolved. CDR3 loop: CASNYRPSQETQYF. CDR3 coding DNA: TGTGCCAGCAACTATCGACCCAGTCAAGAGACCCAGTACTTC.